The 20 T cell receptor beta chains given below trace back to one sample, sequenced in a study of blood T cell repertoires in COVID-19. Some clones are missing from TCRdb's copy, which holds only in-frame ones; the method was immunoSEQ multiplex PCR. In the table there are 150,000 to 200,000 clones, about four fifths of which are singletons. The sample consisted of peripheral blood. The receptors here all came from a woman in her 70s with acute or convalescent COVID-19.

The chain joins TRBV11-2 to TRBJ1-4; unclear D gene. The germline CDR1 and CDR2 sequences are SGHAT and FQNNGV. The germline V and J ends were trimmed by 6 bases and 2 bases, with 7 bases remaining between them. This CDR3 has 13 residues. The CDR3 coding sequence is TGTGCCAGCAGGGGCTGGACTAATGAAAAACTGTTTTTT. Translation: CASRGWTNEKLFF.

The V gene is TRBV11-2, the J gene TRBJ1-3, with D possibly matching TRBD1 (5 bases). There are 13 residues in the CDR3. Germline V gene sequence: CDR1 SGHAT, CDR2 FQNNGV. V lost 2 bases and J lost 7, with 9 bases in between. In DNA, the CDR3 is TGTGCCAGCAGCTTACAGGGTATCAACACCATATATTTT. This codes for CASSLQGINTIYF.

This clone was detected once. The rearrangement uses TRBV7-9 and TRBJ1-1; possibly TRBD1 for D (5 bases). There are 14 residues in the CDR3. Looked up from germline, CDR1 is SEHNR and CDR2 is FQNEAQ (reference sequence). The germline V and J ends were trimmed by 5 bases and 2 bases, with 12 bases remaining between them. This chain's CDR3 is CASSQGLGNTEAFF. The CDR3 DNA reads TGTGCCAGCAGCCAGGGTTTGGGAAACACTGAAGCTTTCTTT.

The gene calls are TRBV3-1 (or the pseudogene TRBV3-2) and TRBJ1-4, with unresolved D. Trimming removed 3 bases at V and 3 bases at J, with 8 bases between. CDR1 and CDR2 (germline): LGHDT, YNNKEL (reference sequence). The length of the CDR3 is 14 residues. CDR3 in DNA: TGTGCCAGCAGCCAGTCACGGGCTAATGAAAAACTGTTTTTT. Translated: CASSQSRANEKLFF.

The chain couples TRBV4-2 to TRBJ2-2; D ambiguous. From germline, CDR1 is LGHNA and CDR2 YNFKEQ. V was cut by 1 base and J by 5 bases, with 5 bases left in between. The CDR3 is 13 amino acids. The CDR3 region is CASSQARTGELFF. The CDR3, as DNA: TGTGCCAGCAGCCAAGCGAGGACCGGGGAGCTGTTTTTT.

V usage is TRBV2 and J usage is TRBJ1-4; D ambiguous. Germline assignment: CDR1 SNHLY and CDR2 FYNNEI. The CDR3 extends over 18 amino acids. V was shortened by 1 base and J by 10 bases, with 25 bases between the two germline ends. CDR3 region: CASSEETIRGRLGRKLFF. In nucleotides, the CDR3 is TGTGCCAGCAGTGAAGAGACCATCCGAGGGAGACTCGGGCGAAAACTGTTTTTT.

This chain links TRBV27 with TRBJ2-1; 8 bases line up with TRBD1. Germline values: CDR1 MNHEY, CDR2 SMNVEV (reference sequence). J lost 5 bases, V lost 1 base, and 1 base had no gene match. The CDR3 covers 14 residues. The CDR3: CASSLWGQDNEQFF. The CDR3 bases are TGTGCCAGCAGTTTATGGGGACAGGACAATGAGCAGTTCTTC.

The chain joins TRBV19 to TRBJ2-1, with 11 bases lining up with TRBD2. Germline V gene data show CDR1 as LNHDA and CDR2 as SQIVND (reference sequence). The CDR3 contains 15 residues. With 5 bases clipped from V and 10 bases from J, the junction kept 10 bases outside the gene matches. CDR3 region: CASSVRTSGPWEQFF. The CDR3 DNA reads as TGTGCCAGTAGTGTGCGGACTAGCGGGCCTTGGGAGCAGTTCTTC.

The chain joins TRBV18 to TRBJ2-2; tentative D call: TRBD2 (5 bases). This CDR3 is 16 amino acids long. From germline, CDR1 is KGHSH and CDR2 LQKENI. V dropped 0 bases and J dropped 6 bases, with 14 bases sitting between them. CDR3 loop: CASSPPGRGGSGELFF. CDR3 DNA: TGTGCCAGCTCACCACCGGGCCGGGGTGGTTCCGGGGAGCTGTTTTTT.

This chain uses TRBV10-3 with TRBJ2-7; D is unresolved. CDR1 is ENHRY and CDR2 is SYGVKD in the germline V gene. Trimming took 5 bases from V and 3 from J, leaving 17 bases between them. CDR3 length: 15 residues. The CDR3, as DNA: TGTGCCATCAGTCCCGGATCACCCCTAGGCTACGAGCAGTACTTC. Amino acids: CAISPGSPLGYEQYF.

The chain carries TRBV30 and TRBJ2-3; 12 nucleotides align to TRBD2. This CDR3 has 16 amino acids. From germline, CDR1 is GTSNPN and CDR2 SVGIG (reference sequence). The ends lost 2 bases at V and 2 bases at J; junction bases unmatched: 5. For the CDR3, the DNA is TGTGCCTGGAGTTTAACTAGCGGGAGGACCACAGATACGCAGTATTTT. Amino acid sequence: CAWSLTSGRTTDTQYF.

The chain uses TRBV5-1 and TRBJ1-1, with D unresolved. Trimming removed 2 bases at V and 0 bases at J, with 11 bases between. Germline CDR1 is SGHRS and CDR2 is YFSETQ. The CDR3 covers 15 residues. The CDR3 DNA reads TGCGCCAGCAGCTTCGGGGAGCTAATGAACACTGAAGCTTTCTTT. Protein: CASSFGELMNTEAFF.

The rearrangement links TRBV5-1 to TRBJ2-6, with a weak D call TRBD2 (5 bases). Germline CDR1 and CDR2: SGHRS and YFSETQ. The V end lost 2 bases, the J end lost 4 bases, and 7 bases lay between the germline ends. This CDR3 contains 14 residues. CDR3 coding DNA: TGCGCCAGCAGCTTAGAGGGCGGGGCCAACGTCCTGACTTTC. Amino acid sequence: CASSLEGGANVLTF.

This rearrangement joins TRBV5-1 to TRBJ1-6; D call uncertain. With 0 bases removed from V and 10 bases from J, the gap between germline ends came to 11 bases. The CDR3 has 14 residues. The germline V gene has CDR1 SGHRS and CDR2 YFSETQ. CDR3: CASSLAWLGSPLHF. The DNA for the CDR3 is TGCGCCAGCAGCTTGGCTTGGCTAGGATCACCCCTCCACTTT.

The chain links TRBV4-1 to TRBJ1-4; possibly TRBD1 for D (6 bases). CDR1 MGHRA and CDR2 YSYEKL come from the germline V gene. V dropped 1 base and J dropped 5 bases, with 14 bases sitting between them. The length of the CDR3 is 16 residues. This chain's CDR3 is CASSQVGGMGNEKLFF. Written as DNA, the CDR3 is TGCGCCAGCAGCCAAGTAGGGGGAATGGGAAATGAAAAACTGTTTTTT.

The chain recombines TRBV28 with TRBJ2-1; D remains ambiguous. V shed 5 bases and J shed 13 bases, with 15 bases lying between them. Germline V gene lookup returns CDR1 MDHEN and CDR2 SYDVKM. The CDR3 is 12 residues long. CDR3 in amino acids: CASSPRVAPQFF. CDR3 nucleotides: TGTGCCAGCAGTCCCCGGGTGGCCCCCCAGTTCTTC.

The J gene is TRBJ1-5, the V gene TRBV6-5; 10 bases agree with TRBD1. CDR1 MNHEY and CDR2 SVGAGI come from the germline V gene. The CDR3 contains 16 residues. V shed 0 bases, J shed 6 bases, and the junction held 5 bases outside the gene matches. The CDR3 sequence: CASSYSRDRGVQPQHF. For the CDR3, the DNA is TGTGCCAGCAGTTACTCCCGGGACAGGGGTGTTCAGCCCCAGCATTTT.

CDR3 nucleotide sequence: TGTGCCAGCAGTCCCCGCGGCCACCCGACAGTGTACGAGCAGTACTTC. Its protein product is CASSPRGHPTVYEQYF. The chain employs TRBV27 and TRBJ2-7; tentatively, D is TRBD1 (5 bases). Trimming removed 5 bases at V and 4 bases at J, with 21 bases between. The CDR3 totals 16 residues. CDR1 and CDR2 from the germline V gene are MNHEY and SMNVEV (reference sequence).

In regard to this clone: This specimen includes other DNA sequences encoding the same CDR3. The chain combines TRBV12-3 or TRBV12-4 with TRBJ1-1; D is unresolved. The CDR3 spans 13 residues. Trimming removed 3 bases at V and 1 base at J, with 6 bases between. The CDR3 reads CASSLGRNTEAFF. CDR3 DNA: TGTGCCAGCAGTTTGGGGAGGAACACTGAAGCTTTCTTT.

The chain joins TRBV12-2 to TRBJ1-2. TRBV12-2 is shown as a pseudogene. The CDR3 has 14 amino acids. The CDR3 loop reads CASRLATQTYGYTF. The CDR3 DNA reads as TGTGCAAGTCGCTTAGCTACTCAAACCTATGGCTACACCTTC.